The clone carrying this T cell receptor (beta chain) occurred a few times. This entry is derived from a study of blood T cell repertoires in COVID-19. Study-level information: Samples came from the United States, Italy and Spain, spanning acute and convalescent COVID-19. From T cells, B-cell-depleted T cells, or PBMCs came the material, which was cDNA or gDNA.

Trimming took 0 bases from V and 0 from J, leaving 16 bases between them. The germline V gene has CDR1 SGHRS and CDR2 YFSETQ. The CDR3 sequence is 17 residues long. Original processing methods: The authors estimated nucleated cell counts from reference gene primer amplification. Sequencing was performed with immunoSEQ multiplex PCR; in TCRdb, only in-frame clones are kept and a portion is missing. The V and J calls and clone size are taken from that table; D and trimming were inferred from the DNA. In the table there are more than 110,000 clones, approximately 84% of which are singletons. The rearrangement joins TRBV5-1 to TRBJ2-7, with D perhaps matching TRBD2 (6 bases). The TCR comes from a human donor in a cohort sampled during active COVID-19. Material: peripheral blood. The CDR3 nucleotides read TGCGCCAGCAGCTTGGCCATAGGTAGCGGCTACTCCTACGAGCAGTACTTC. Protein: CASSLAIGSGYSYEQYF.